The following is a T cell receptor (beta chain) sequence with its context. The antigen it recognizes is unknown. Base quality data are lacking; no much larger clone is found one base away. The sample is drawn from a study of T-cell memory formation after mild COVID-19 (dated by TCRdb to the early 2020s). Some background on the complete study: Most TCR sequence clusters were specific to one of the two donors. The cohort was made up of two young adult volunteers, one female and one male, who were previously healthy. In two donors, T-cell clones that expanded and contracted after mild COVID-19 were tracked by sequencing TCRalpha and TCRbeta repertoires over time. Overall study outcomes, separate from this receptor: Some responding clones were detected in pre-infection memory, suggesting pre-existing cross-reactive memory T cells joined the SARS-CoV-2 response. Clones contracting from day 15 to 85 had balanced CD4/CD8 phenotypes, while a second wave expanding from day 15 to 37 was biased towards CD4+. The study included only a couple of mild cases, and larger cohorts that include severe cases with pre-infection samples were judged to be necessary. Contracting CD4+ clones turned up mainly in the CM and EM memory subsets, whereas EMRA was where CD8+ clones were enriched. SARS-CoV-2 specificity was not confirmed for the second-wave clones peaking on day 37.

From its cysteine to its phenylalanine, the CDR3 spans 19 amino acids. Only the CDR3 part of the read is kept: 57 bases, read in frame from the first base. The germline V gene specifies MGHRA as CDR1 and YSYEKL as CDR2. V drops 4 bases and J drops 0 bases, leaving 19 bases in between. Ficoll-Paque density gradient centrifugation was the method used to isolate PBMCs. TCRdb names Illumina NovaSeq 6000 as the instrument used. TCRalpha and TCRbeta cDNA libraries were built by 5'RACE with constant-segment primers, adding sample barcodes and unique molecular identifiers. RNA was extracted from every sample with Trizol reagent. Libraries were amplified in two PCR steps, with a second sample barcode and Illumina TruSeq adapters added in the second step. Sequencing of libraries was performed on an Illumina NovaSeq with 2 x 150 bp paired-end reads. As for how the authors treated the data: With migec v1.2.7, reads were demultiplexed and then collapsed into UMI-guided consensus sequences. Using mixcr v2.1.11, the UMI consensuses were aligned to TRA and TRB V and J templates and assembled into clonotypes. Clonotypes were classified as expanded or contracted when called significant by both edgeR and NoisET, with noise models trained on biological replicates. For edgeR calls, the cutoffs were a false discovery rate-adjusted p below 0.01 and a log2 fold-change threshold of 1. As an exploratory analysis of dynamics, max-normalized trajectories of the 1000 most abundant clonotypes were examined by PCA with hierarchical clustering. Each responding clone was given a CD4 or CD8 phenotype based on the CD4+ and CD8+ repertoires, which had been sequenced separately. The public reads were reprocessed in TCRdb via fastp at Q25 and MiXCR, keeping in-frame beta chains. Each CDR3 protein appears once, grouped with its most common genes and DNA. The V and J calls come from TCRdb's annotation, not from the publication. The sample yields fewer than 650,000 distinct CDR3 sequences; approximately 15% were counted once. The ten largest clones add up to roughly 8% of the sample.

The rearrangement joined TRBV4-1 to TRBJ2-6; the D gene is perhaps TRBD1 or TRBD2, each of them matching over 5 bases. The sequencing sample was made of PBMCs or a T cell subset sorted from them (not recorded which). The sequence came from an adult woman who had mild COVID-19 (a few samples of this study predate the infection). The sample titles of this study are shuffled in the database, so cell type and time point are left out; the donor was told from shared clones. The CDR3 sequence is CASSPTLPGPSSGANVLTF. Here is the DNA: TGCGCCAGCAGCCCGACTCTCCCGGGACCTAGCTCTGGGGCCAACGTCCTGACTTTC.